Listed here are 30 T cell receptor beta chains from one sample, sequenced in a study of vaccination and CD4 T cells after COVID-19. These receptors have no identified antigens. The Oncomine TCR Beta short-read assay generated sequence data from the DNA of cultured CD4+ T cells. TCRdb ran MiXCR on the PCR reads and lists one entry per CDR3 protein. Of approximately 11,000 distinct CDR3 sequences in the sample, more than 40% are singletons; the top ten hold roughly 15%. Treatment meaning: roughly 10-day PBMC culture with coronavirus spike peptide pools or control peptides (ViraFEST assay). Sequencing used CD4+ T cells from blood, cultured in vitro. These receptors all come from a human donor who had recovered from COVID-19.

This chain uses TRBV12-3 or TRBV12-4 with TRBJ1-1; D perhaps matches TRBD1 (5 bases). V was trimmed by 7 bases and J by 1 base, leaving 25 bases between them. The CDR3 has 18 residues. Here the CDR3 reads CASTMGRQGLIKNTEAFF. The CDR3, as DNA: TGTGCCAGCACTATGGGGCGTCAGGGACTCATCAAGAACACTGAAGCTTTCTTT.

The rearrangement uses TRBV9 and TRBJ1-2; 9 bases line up with TRBD1. Trimming removed 4 bases from V and 6 bases from J; junction bases left unmatched: 10. The CDR3 is 15 residues long. The germline CDR1 and CDR2 sequences are SGDLS and YYNGEE. CDR3 bases: TGTGCCAGCAGCTACGAGACAGGGGGTTCAAATGGCTACACCTTC. It specifies CASSYETGGSNGYTF.

The rearrangement joins TRBV28 to TRBJ2-1, with a possible D match to TRBD2 (7 bases). CDR3 length equals 15 residues. Germline-derived CDR1 and CDR2 are MDHEN and SYDVKM. V was cut by 6 bases and J by 2 bases, with 14 bases left in between. In nucleotides, the CDR3 is TGTGCCAGCAGCGGGGGGCTTGGGCCCTACAATGAGCAGTTCTTC. Its protein is CASSGGLGPYNEQFF.

The chain combines TRBV19 with TRBJ1-2; TRBD1 is a possible D gene (5 bases). The CDR3 length is 14 residues. Germline V CDR1 and CDR2: LNHDA, SQIVND (reference sequence). Trimming cost V 8 bases and J 6 bases, with 19 bases left between them. The CDR3 region has the DNA TGTGCCAGTTCTACCGGGCCGGCGGGGGATGGCTACACCTTC. It specifies CASSTGPAGDGYTF.

The CDR3 protein is CASSVTGARSGELFF. The CDR3 DNA reads as TGTGCCAGCAGCGTAACAGGGGCAAGGTCCGGGGAGCTGTTTTTT. The J gene is TRBJ2-2, the V gene TRBV9; 7 nucleotides line up with TRBD1. CDR1 and CDR2 from the germline V gene are SGDLS and YYNGEE. The CDR3 totals 15 residues. The V and J ends lost 1 base and 6 bases, in that order; junction bases with no gene match: 6.

The chain is built from TRBV28 and TRBJ2-1, with 13 bases fitting TRBD2. The CDR3 is made up of 16 amino acids. V was pared by 6 bases and J by 9 bases, with 11 bases of the junction left unmatched. The germline gives CDR1 MDHEN, CDR2 SYDVKM. For the CDR3, the DNA is TGTGCCAGCAGCTTTGGCCGGGGACTAGCGGGGACTGAGCAGTTCTTC. Its protein product is CASSFGRGLAGTEQFF. Based on the CDR3 plus reference TRBV28 and TRBJ2-1, the full variable domain is DVKVTQSSRYLVKRTGEKVFLECVQDMDHENMFWYRQDPGLGLRLIYFSYDVKMKEKGDIPEGYSVSREKKERFSLILESASTNQTSMYLCASSFGRGLAGTEQFFGPGTRLTVL.

In its sample, this clonotype was seen a few times. The chain recombines TRBV20-1 with TRBJ1-6; a possible D gene is TRBD1 (6 bases). Trimming shortened V by 6 bases and J by 8 bases, and 29 bases separated the two germline ends. Germline-derived CDR1 and CDR2 are DFQATT and SNEGSKA (reference sequence). This CDR3 has 18 residues. In DNA form, the CDR3 reads TGCAGTGCCAGGGACCCGCAGGGGCAATCAAGGCGTGATTCACCCCTCCACTTT. Encoded protein: CSARDPQGQSRRDSPLHF.

The chain uses TRBV5-6 and TRBJ2-7; D not certain. The V gene lost 1 base and the J gene lost 5 bases, with 10 bases spanning the gap. The CDR3 is 13 amino acids. CDR1 is SGHDT and CDR2 is YYEEEE in the germline V gene. The CDR3 coding sequence is TGTGCCAGCAGCTTGACAAGAGGCGACGAGCAGTACTTC. Translating gives CASSLTRGDEQYF.

This clonotype was seen more than once but under ten times. DNA of the CDR3: TGTGCCAGCAAAAGGGACCGTCGCTCCTACGAGCAGTACTTC. Translating gives CASKRDRRSYEQYF. This chain joins TRBV6-1 and TRBJ2-7, with D perhaps assigned TRBD1 or TRBD2 (5 bases each). Trimming pared 7 bases from V and 0 bases from J, leaving 13 bases between. CDR1 is MNHNS, CDR2 SASEGT, per germline. This CDR3 has 14 amino acids.

By frequency in the sample, this clonotype is medium-sized. This chain uses TRBV6-2 or TRBV6-3 with TRBJ2-7; the D is unclear. Germline V lookup: CDR1 MNHEY, CDR2 SVGEGT. CDR3 length: 12 amino acids. The V end lost 3 bases, the J end lost 3 bases, and 6 bases lay between the germline ends. CDR3: CASSYGVYEQYF. CDR3 in DNA: TGTGCCAGCAGTTATGGGGTCTACGAGCAGTACTTC.

This clonotype showed up just a few times. The chain carries TRBV2 and TRBJ1-2; D unresolved. The CDR3 length is 13 residues. Germline V gene lookup returns CDR1 SNHLY and CDR2 FYNNEI. V was clipped by 4 bases and J by 4 bases, with 10 bases between them. The CDR3 DNA reads as TGTGCCAGCAGTGCCCGTGGTTCCTATGGCTACACCTTC. Protein: CASSARGSYGYTF.

V is TRBV4-3 and J is TRBJ2-3; D may be TRBD2 (5 bases). V lost 1 base to trimming and J lost 4 bases, with 12 bases between them. This CDR3 has 15 amino acids. Germline assignment: CDR1 LGHNA and CDR2 YSLEER. CDR3 sequence reads: CASSQGNGMADTQYF. The CDR3, as DNA: TGCGCCAGCAGCCAAGGAAACGGGATGGCAGATACGCAGTATTTT.

This chain uses TRBV20-1 with TRBJ2-1, with TRBD2 identical over 12 bases. V was pared by 3 bases and J by 0 bases, with 15 bases of the junction left unmatched. The CDR3 length is 20 residues. CDR1 and CDR2 (germline): DFQATT, SNEGSKA (reference sequence). The CDR3 is CSARIPPGTSGLSSYNEQFF. CDR3 coding DNA: TGCAGTGCTAGGATTCCCCCCGGGACTAGCGGGTTGAGCTCCTACAATGAGCAGTTCTTC.

This chain links TRBV12-3 or TRBV12-4 with TRBJ1-5; D is uncertain. Trimming cost V 3 bases and J 3 bases, with 12 bases left between them. The CDR3 has 15 residues. The CDR3 DNA reads as TGTGCCAGCAGTTTGCTGGACGGATTCAATCAGCCCCAGCATTTT. This encodes CASSLLDGFNQPQHF.

The genes are TRBV7-2 and TRBJ2-3; D unclear. Trimming removed 5 bases at V and 4 bases at J, with 7 bases between. In germline, CDR1 is SGHTA, CDR2 FQGNSA. This CDR3 has 12 residues. The CDR3 coding sequence is TGTGCCAGCAGCACCCATGCAGATACGCAGTATTTT. Residues: CASSTHADTQYF.

CDR3 protein: CASSGREAYTGELFF. In nucleotides, the CDR3 is TGTGCCAGTAGTGGGCGGGAGGCCTACACCGGGGAGCTGTTTTTT. The chain joins TRBV19 to TRBJ2-2; 8 nucleotides align to TRBD2. The CDR3 consists of 15 residues. With 5 bases clipped from V and 3 bases from J, the junction kept 5 bases outside the gene matches. CDR1 is LNHDA, CDR2 SQIVND, per germline (reference sequence).

The rearrangement joins TRBV27 to TRBJ2-1; D gene ambiguous. Germline CDR1 MNHEY, CDR2 SMNVEV (reference sequence). The CDR3 is made up of 15 amino acids. V lost 5 bases to trimming and J lost 9 bases, with 20 bases between them. Here the CDR3 reads CASSAFMLGFGEQFF. For the CDR3, the DNA is TGTGCCAGCAGTGCATTCATGTTGGGGTTCGGTGAGCAGTTCTTC.

This clonotype came up a few times. One end of the junction is discordant with germline, which a read error may explain. The rearrangement joins TRBV7-7 to TRBJ1-1; D not resolved. The CDR3 is 13 amino acids. Germline V gene data show CDR1 as SSHAT and CDR2 as FNYEAQ (reference sequence). The CDR3 DNA is TGTGCTAGCAGCTTGCAGCCGAACACTGAAGCTTTCTTT. Translated, it gives CASSLQPNTEAFF. The variable domain in full, with the rest retrieved from reference TRBV7-7 and TRBJ1-1, is GAGVSQSPRYKVTKRGQDVTLRCDPISSHATLYWYQQALGQGPEFLTYFNYEAQPDKSGLPSDRFSAERPEGSISTLTIQRTEQRDSAMYRCASSLQPNTEAFFGQGTRLTVV.

This rearrangement joins TRBV6-5 to TRBJ1-4, with D perhaps matching TRBD1 (6 bases). The CDR3 contains 15 residues. Germline CDR1 and CDR2: MNHEY and SVGAGI. V was clipped by 6 bases and J by 8 bases, with 19 bases between them. DNA of the CDR3: TGTGCCAGCAGATACGCTGCGGGACATGGGGAAAAACTGTTTTTT. The encoded protein is CASRYAAGHGEKLFF.

This chain connects TRBV12-3 or TRBV12-4 to TRBJ1-2; D remains unclear. The CDR3 has 13 residues. The V gene lost 5 bases and the J gene lost 4 bases, with 11 bases spanning the gap. The CDR3 spells CASSRRPGYGYTF. As DNA, the CDR3 is TGTGCCAGCAGTCGAAGACCCGGCTATGGCTACACCTTC.

The rearrangement links TRBV3-1 to TRBJ1-5, with D possibly being TRBD1 (6 bases). The germline V gene has CDR1 LGHDT and CDR2 YNNKEL (reference sequence). The CDR3 is 16 amino acids. V gave up 4 bases and J gave up 0 bases, with 13 bases separating them. CDR3: CASSPGTPHSNQPQHF. The CDR3 DNA sequence: TGTGCCAGCAGCCCCGGGACACCTCATAGCAATCAGCCCCAGCATTTT.

The rearrangement uses TRBV6-2 or TRBV6-3 and TRBJ2-1, with unresolved D. Germline CDR1 MNHEY, CDR2 SVGEGT. V was pared by 7 bases and J by 8 bases, with 18 bases between. This CDR3 region has 14 residues. The CDR3 protein is CASNSWRSADEQFF. The CDR3 DNA follows: TGTGCCAGCAACTCATGGCGGTCCGCAGATGAGCAGTTCTTC.

This clonotype was counted a few times. The rearrangement uses TRBV25-1 and TRBJ1-6; possibly TRBD1 for D (5 bases). Germline values: CDR1 MGHDK, CDR2 SYGVNS. CDR3 length: 14 amino acids. Trimming removed 1 base from V and 10 bases from J, with 11 bases in between. CDR3 protein: CASSEWGLRSPLHF. For the CDR3, the DNA is TGTGCCAGCAGTGAATGGGGGTTACGCTCACCCCTCCACTTT.

The CDR3 sequence is CSAKNELNTGELFF. The CDR3 nucleotides are TGCAGTGCTAAAAACGAGTTGAACACCGGGGAGCTGTTTTTT. The chain couples TRBV20-1 to TRBJ2-2; D is uncertain. Per the germline V gene, CDR1 is DFQATT and CDR2 is SNEGSKA (reference sequence). V was clipped by 4 bases and J by 1 base, with 10 bases between them. The CDR3 is 14 residues long.

The V and J genes are TRBV12-3 or TRBV12-4 and TRBJ1-2; D is perhaps TRBD1 (5 bases). The CDR3 runs to 13 residues. V gave up 6 bases and J gave up 8 bases, with 16 bases separating them. CDR3 sequence: CASSPGAAGGYTF. Written as DNA, the CDR3 is TGTGCCAGCAGCCCCGGGGCCGCGGGCGGCTACACCTTC.

This chain links TRBV12-3 or TRBV12-4 with TRBJ1-5, with TRBD1 as a possible D gene (5 bases). V dropped 2 bases and J dropped 3 bases, with 11 bases sitting between them. The CDR3 is made up of 15 amino acids. CDR3 region: CASSLRARVNQPQHF. As DNA, the CDR3 is TGTGCCAGCAGTTTACGGGCCAGGGTCAATCAGCCCCAGCATTTT.

This chain uses TRBV10-3 with TRBJ2-7; tentative D call: TRBD1 (6 bases). CDR3 size: 13 residues. Germline CDR1 is ENHRY and CDR2 is SYGVKD. V lost 9 bases and J lost 0, with 12 bases in between. CDR3: CAIGQPSSYEQYF. In DNA, the CDR3 is TGTGCCATTGGACAGCCCAGCTCCTACGAGCAGTACTTC.

The chain employs TRBV7-2 and TRBJ2-1, with 9 bases matching TRBD2. In germline, CDR1 is SGHTA, CDR2 FQGNSA. Trimming cost V 4 bases and J 3 bases; bases outside gene matches: 7. This CDR3 has 16 residues. In DNA, the CDR3 is TGTGCCAGCAGCTCCGCGGGGGGGCGGGTCTACAATGAGCAGTTCTTC. Amino acids: CASSSAGGRVYNEQFF.

The V gene is TRBV7-9, the J gene TRBJ2-1; a weak D match, TRBD2 (6 bases). The CDR3 runs 16 residues. The V gene lost 4 bases and the J gene lost 4 bases, with 17 bases spanning the gap. Germline lookup yields CDR1 SEHNR and CDR2 FQNEAQ (reference sequence). The CDR3 sequence: CASSSTGGSGYNEQFF. DNA for the CDR3: TGTGCCAGCAGCTCCACTGGTGGTAGCGGATACAATGAGCAGTTCTTC.

The V call is TRBV6-2 or TRBV6-3, the J call TRBJ1-2; D remains ambiguous. With 6 bases removed from V and 7 bases from J, the gap between germline ends came to 15 bases. The CDR3 extends over 13 amino acids. Germline-derived CDR1 and CDR2 are MNHEY and SVGEGT. In DNA, the CDR3 is TGTGCCAGCAGCCTAACTGAGGGCCGTGGCTACACCTTC. Its translation is CASSLTEGRGYTF.